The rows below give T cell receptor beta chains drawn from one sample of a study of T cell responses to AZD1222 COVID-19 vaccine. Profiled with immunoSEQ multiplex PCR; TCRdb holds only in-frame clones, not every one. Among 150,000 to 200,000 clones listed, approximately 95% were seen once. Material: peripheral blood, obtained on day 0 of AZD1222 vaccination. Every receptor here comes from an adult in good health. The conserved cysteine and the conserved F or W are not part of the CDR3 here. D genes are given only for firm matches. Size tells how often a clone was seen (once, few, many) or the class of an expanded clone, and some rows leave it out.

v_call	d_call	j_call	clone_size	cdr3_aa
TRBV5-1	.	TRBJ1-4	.	ASSLLGSPTNEKLF
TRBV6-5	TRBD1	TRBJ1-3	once	ATTDRSGNTIY
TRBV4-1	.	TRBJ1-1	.	ASSQEWSTEAF
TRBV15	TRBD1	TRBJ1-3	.	ATSRDRRTGVTGNTIY
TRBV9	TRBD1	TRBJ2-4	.	ASSPQGARWGIQY
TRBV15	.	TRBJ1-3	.	ATSSRGSGNTIY
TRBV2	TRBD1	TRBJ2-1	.	ASSEGTGSNEQF
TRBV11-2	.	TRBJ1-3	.	ASSLDFGGTKAGNTIY
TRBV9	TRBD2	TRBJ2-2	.	ASSGRLATGELF
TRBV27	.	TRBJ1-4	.	ASSLSGLPNEKLF
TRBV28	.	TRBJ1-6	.	ASLSPGDNSPLH
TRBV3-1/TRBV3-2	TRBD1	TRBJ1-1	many	ASSMGQGVTEAF
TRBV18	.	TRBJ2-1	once	ASSPRYSNNEQF
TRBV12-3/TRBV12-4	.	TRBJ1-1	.	ASSSDPGAEAF
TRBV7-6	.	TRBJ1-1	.	ASSLVTTSEAF
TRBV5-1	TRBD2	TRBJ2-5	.	ASSRLGGSGGETQY
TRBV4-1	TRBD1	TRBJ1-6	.	ASSQGQGTPLH
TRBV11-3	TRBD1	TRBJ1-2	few	ASSLTGGDGYT
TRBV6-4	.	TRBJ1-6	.	ASSDRGGNSPLH
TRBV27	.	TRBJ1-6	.	ASSPLNNSPLH
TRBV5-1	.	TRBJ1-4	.	ASSSGTGATNEKLF
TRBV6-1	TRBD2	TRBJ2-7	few	ASSDPGLAFPEQY
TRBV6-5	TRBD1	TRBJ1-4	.	ASSIRQGNNEKLF
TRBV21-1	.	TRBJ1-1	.	ASSKKPPTRNTEAF
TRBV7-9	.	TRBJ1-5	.	ASSLGVGRNQPQH
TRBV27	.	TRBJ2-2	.	ASSFGNGELF
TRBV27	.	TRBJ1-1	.	ASSARGSKDEAF